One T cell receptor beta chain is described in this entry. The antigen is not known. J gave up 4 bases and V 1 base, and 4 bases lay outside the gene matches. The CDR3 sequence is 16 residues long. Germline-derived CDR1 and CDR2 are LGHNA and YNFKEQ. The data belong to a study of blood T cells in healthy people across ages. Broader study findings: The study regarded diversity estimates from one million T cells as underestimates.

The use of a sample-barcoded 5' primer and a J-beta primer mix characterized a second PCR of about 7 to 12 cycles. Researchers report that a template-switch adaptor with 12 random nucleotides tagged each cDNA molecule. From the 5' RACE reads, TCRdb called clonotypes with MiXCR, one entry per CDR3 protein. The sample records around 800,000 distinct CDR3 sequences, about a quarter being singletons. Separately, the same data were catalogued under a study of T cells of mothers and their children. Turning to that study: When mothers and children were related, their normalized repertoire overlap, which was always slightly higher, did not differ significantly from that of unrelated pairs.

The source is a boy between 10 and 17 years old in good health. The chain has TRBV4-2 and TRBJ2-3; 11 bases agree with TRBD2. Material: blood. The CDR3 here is CASSQVLAGGPDTQYF. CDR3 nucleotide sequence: TGTGCCAGCAGCCAAGTTTTAGCGGGGGGGCCAGATACGCAGTATTTT.